One sample yielded the 12 T cell receptor beta chains listed below, sequenced in a study of CD4 T cells in relation to SARS-CoV-2 and coronaviruses (dated by TCRdb to the early 2020s). Receptors were amplified or captured by the immunoSEQ multiplex PCR assay. Held by TCRdb, this immuneACCESS table contains in-frame sequences only and omits some clones. Under half of the omission traces to an unresolved V gene where checked; the cause of the rest is unknown. The sample contains 18,000 or so clones, 70% to 75% of them found a single time. The ten most abundant clones make up about 21% of the sample. No antigen has been assigned to these receptors. CD4+ T cells from unexposed donors were collected before the COVID-19 pandemic (2011-2018). After approximately 11 days of culture, CD4+ T cells were isolated with the EasySep CD4+ T cell isolation kit. Source material: CD4+ T cells from PBMCs, cultured in vitro. These receptors originate from a human donor in good health.

The V gene is TRBV5-6, the J gene TRBJ2-5; TRBD1 is a possible D gene (5 bases). The CDR3 runs to 14 residues. CDR1 is SGHDT and CDR2 is YYEEEE in the germline V gene. V was shortened by 2 bases and J by 5 bases, with 13 bases between the two germline ends. The CDR3 is CASSFGRVRETQYF. The CDR3 nucleotides are TGTGCCAGCAGCTTCGGCAGGGTCCGGGAGACCCAGTACTTC.

The chain has TRBV2 and TRBJ1-1; D unclear. V was pared by 4 bases and J by 11 bases, with 11 bases between. Germline CDR1 and CDR2: SNHLY and FYNNEI. This CDR3 has 11 residues. The chain's CDR3 is CASSVPPVAFF. In DNA form, the CDR3 reads TGTGCCAGCAGTGTGCCGCCAGTCGCTTTCTTT.

This rearrangement joins TRBV21-1 to TRBJ1-2. TRBV21-1 is listed as a pseudogene. This CDR3 is built from 14 residues. CDR3 coding DNA: TGTGCCAGCAGCAGACCAGTCGGGGGTGCTGGCTACACCTTC. Its translation: CASSRPVGGAGYTF.

The rearrangement links TRBV9 to TRBJ2-3, with a tentative D call TRBD1 (5 bases). CDR1 and CDR2 from the germline V gene are SGDLS and YYNGEE. CDR3 size: 16 residues. Deletions cut 0 bases from V and 1 base from J, with 12 bases between. The CDR3 region has the DNA TGTGCCAGCAGCGTAGGAGTGGGGCAGGGCACAGATACGCAGTATTTT. Translation gives CASSVGVGQGTDTQYF.

CDR3 coding DNA: TGTGCCAGTAGTTCCCGGGACAGGGTGGGCGAGCAGTACTTC. Encoded protein: CASSSRDRVGEQYF. The chain combines TRBV19 with TRBJ2-7, with 9 bases identical to TRBD1. In germline, CDR1 is LNHDA, CDR2 SQIVND (reference sequence). V shed 5 bases and J 6 bases; nucleotides not matched to a gene: 8. The CDR3 sequence is 14 residues long.

In its sample, this clone was seen a few times. V gene TRBV7-2 combines with J gene TRBJ2-1; 14 bases fit TRBD2. With 5 bases clipped from V and 1 base from J, the junction kept 4 bases outside the gene matches. The CDR3 extends over 17 amino acids. CDR1 SGHTA and CDR2 FQGNSA come from the germline V gene. The CDR3 here is CASSNGLAGGSYNEQFF. The CDR3 nucleotides are TGTGCCAGCAGCAATGGACTAGCGGGGGGATCCTACAATGAGCAGTTCTTC.

The chain carries TRBV9 and TRBJ1-4, with 8 bases aligning to TRBD1. V shed 3 bases, J shed 8 bases, and the junction held 6 bases outside the gene matches. Germline V gene sequence: CDR1 SGDLS, CDR2 YYNGEE. The CDR3 is made up of 14 amino acids. The CDR3 here is CASSAPGGGEKLFF. For the CDR3, the DNA is TGTGCCAGCAGCGCCCCAGGGGGCGGGGAAAAACTGTTTTTT.

The chain has TRBV4-1 and TRBJ2-3; D possibly corresponds to TRBD2 (6 bases). This CDR3 has 16 residues. V lost 0 bases, J lost 1 base, and 11 bases lay in between. The germline gives CDR1 MGHRA, CDR2 YSYEKL. The CDR3 nucleotides read TGCGCCAGCAGCCAAGATCGGGGGACCGGCACAGATACGCAGTATTTT. This translates into CASSQDRGTGTDTQYF.

J is TRBJ1-6 and V is TRBV6-5; a weak D match, TRBD1 (5 bases). The CDR3 spans 14 residues. Looked up from germline, CDR1 is MNHEY and CDR2 is SVGAGI. V was cut by 8 bases and J by 8 bases, with 16 bases left in between. The CDR3 DNA follows: TGTGCCAGCTCCGGGGGAGGGACCGATTCACCCCTCCACTTT. Translating it yields CASSGGGTDSPLHF.

This clone was recorded a few times. CDR3 sequence: CASSYRTPVGQPQHF. The CDR3 DNA reads TGTGCCAGCAGTTACAGGACTCCCGTTGGGCAGCCCCAGCATTTT. This chain links TRBV6-2 or TRBV6-3 with TRBJ1-5; no clear D gene. Germline lookup yields CDR1 MNHEY and CDR2 SVGEGT. The CDR3 has 15 residues. V gave up 2 bases and J gave up 7 bases, with 15 bases separating them.

Worth noting for this clone: The identical CDR3 is also encoded by other nucleotide sequences in the sample. The rearrangement links TRBV7-2 to TRBJ2-6; D could derive from TRBD1 or TRBD2 (6 bases each). The CDR3 length is 17 residues. Per the germline V gene, CDR1 is SGHTA and CDR2 is FQGNSA. V lost 2 bases and J lost 0, with 11 bases in between. CDR3: CASSLRGASSGANVLTF. CDR3 nucleotide sequence: TGTGCCAGCAGCTTAAGGGGGGCGAGCTCTGGGGCCAACGTCCTGACTTTC. Filled out from reference TRBV7-2 and TRBJ2-6, the complete variable domain reads GAGVSQSPSNKVTEKGKDVELRCDPISGHTALYWYRQSLGQGLEFLIYFQGNSAPDKSGLPSDRFSAERTGGSVSTLTIQRTQQEDSAVYLCASSLRGASSGANVLTFGAGSRLTVL.

This clone appeared a few times. The rearrangement joins TRBV19 to TRBJ1-4; 9 bases are a match to TRBD1. Germline V gene lookup returns CDR1 LNHDA and CDR2 SQIVND (reference sequence). J gave up 8 bases and V 7 bases, and 8 bases lay outside the gene matches. The CDR3 contains 14 residues. CDR3 protein: CASTMGQGQEKLFF. CDR3 nucleotide sequence: TGTGCCAGTACCATGGGACAGGGCCAGGAAAAACTGTTTTTT.